Listed below are T cell receptor beta chains from one sample, sequenced in a study of cytomegalovirus exposure and HLA in healthy donors. Sequencing was performed with immunoSEQ multiplex PCR; in TCRdb, only in-frame clones are kept and a portion is missing. This sample yields some 200,000 clones, of which around 80% are seen a single time; 2.5% to 3.5% belongs to the top ten. The sequenced sample consisted of PBMCs. Receptor source: a woman in her fifties or sixties in good health and CMV-seropositive. CDR3s include the opening cysteine and the closing phenylalanine or tryptophan. A D gene is named only where the DNA matches it firmly. Clone size, where shown, is once, few, many, or a class for clones that have expanded.

v_call	clone_size	cdr3_length	d_call	j_call	cdr3_aa	cdr3_nt
TRBV2	.	11	.	TRBJ2-7	CASSYSDEQYF	TGTGCCAGCAGTTACTCGGACGAGCAGTACTTC
TRBV18	.	15	TRBD1	TRBJ1-2	CASSPPDRGDYGYTF	TGTGCCAGCTCACCACCGGACAGGGGCGACTATGGCTACACCTTC
TRBV9	.	13	TRBD2	TRBJ2-5	CASSAGGQETQYF	TGTGCCAGCAGCGCGGGGGGGCAAGAGACCCAGTACTTC
TRBV7-9	once	12	.	TRBJ1-2	CSSSLDIYGYTF	TGTTCCAGCAGCTTAGACATATATGGCTACACCTTC
TRBV4-2	few	14	.	TRBJ2-7	CASSQDPYLREQYF	TGTGCCAGCAGCCAAGATCCCTACCTTCGGGAGCAGTACTTC
TRBV6-5	.	15	TRBD2	TRBJ2-7	CASSYSLAGAYEQYF	TGTGCCAGCAGTTACTCTCTAGCGGGAGCGTACGAGCAGTACTTC
TRBV7-9	once	13	.	TRBJ2-3	CASSLVGVDTQYF	TGTGCCAGCAGCTTAGTCGGAGTAGATACGCAGTATTTT
TRBV23-1	.	20	.	TRBJ1-2	CASRRSRDSQTAVLPYGYTF	TGCGCCAGCAGACGCAGCCGGGACTCTCAGACAGCAGTACTTCCCTATGGCTACACCTTC
TRBV7-9	.	17	.	TRBJ2-1	CASSPLRRGLADNEQFF	TGTGCCAGCAGCCCATTGAGGAGGGGCTTAGCCGACAATGAGCAGTTCTTC
TRBV4-2	.	17	TRBD1	TRBJ1-2	CASSQAGQTNANYGYTF	TGTGCCAGCAGCCAAGCGGGACAGACTAACGCTAACTATGGCTACACCTTC
TRBV5-1	.	14	.	TRBJ2-2	CASSNPSYTGELFF	TGCGCCAGCAGTAACCCCAGTTACACCGGGGAGCTGTTTTTT
TRBV19	once	14	TRBD2	TRBJ2-2	CASSGTRDTGELFF	TGTGCCAGTAGTGGGACTAGGGACACCGGGGAGCTGTTTTTT
TRBV4-3	few	15	.	TRBJ1-1	CASSQERVMNTEAFF	TGCGCCAGCAGCCAAGAGAGGGTAATGAACACTGAAGCTTTCTTT
TRBV9	.	16	.	TRBJ2-4	CASSVGRGGRSDIQYF	TGTGCCAGCAGCGTAGGAAGGGGGGGGAGGAGCGACATTCAGTACTTC
TRBV5-6	.	16	.	TRBJ1-1	CASRIQGFGMNTEAFF	TGTGCCAGCAGAATACAGGGCTTCGGCATGAACACTGAAGCTTTCTTT
TRBV4-1	.	14	.	TRBJ1-2	CASSQDIGFHGYTF	TGCGCCAGCAGCCAAGATATCGGGTTCCATGGCTACACCTTC
TRBV6-1	.	13	.	TRBJ1-1	CASSVGASSEAFF	TGTGCCAGCAGTGTAGGGGCTAGTTCTGAAGCTTTCTTT
TRBV4-3	.	13	TRBD1	TRBJ1-2	CASSQDPTGQVHF	TGCGCCAGCAGCCAGGATCCTACGGGACAGGTGCACTTC
TRBV11-2	.	11	TRBD1	TRBJ2-7	CASSLGPGQDF	TGTGCCAGCAGCTTAGGCCCGGGACAGGACTTC